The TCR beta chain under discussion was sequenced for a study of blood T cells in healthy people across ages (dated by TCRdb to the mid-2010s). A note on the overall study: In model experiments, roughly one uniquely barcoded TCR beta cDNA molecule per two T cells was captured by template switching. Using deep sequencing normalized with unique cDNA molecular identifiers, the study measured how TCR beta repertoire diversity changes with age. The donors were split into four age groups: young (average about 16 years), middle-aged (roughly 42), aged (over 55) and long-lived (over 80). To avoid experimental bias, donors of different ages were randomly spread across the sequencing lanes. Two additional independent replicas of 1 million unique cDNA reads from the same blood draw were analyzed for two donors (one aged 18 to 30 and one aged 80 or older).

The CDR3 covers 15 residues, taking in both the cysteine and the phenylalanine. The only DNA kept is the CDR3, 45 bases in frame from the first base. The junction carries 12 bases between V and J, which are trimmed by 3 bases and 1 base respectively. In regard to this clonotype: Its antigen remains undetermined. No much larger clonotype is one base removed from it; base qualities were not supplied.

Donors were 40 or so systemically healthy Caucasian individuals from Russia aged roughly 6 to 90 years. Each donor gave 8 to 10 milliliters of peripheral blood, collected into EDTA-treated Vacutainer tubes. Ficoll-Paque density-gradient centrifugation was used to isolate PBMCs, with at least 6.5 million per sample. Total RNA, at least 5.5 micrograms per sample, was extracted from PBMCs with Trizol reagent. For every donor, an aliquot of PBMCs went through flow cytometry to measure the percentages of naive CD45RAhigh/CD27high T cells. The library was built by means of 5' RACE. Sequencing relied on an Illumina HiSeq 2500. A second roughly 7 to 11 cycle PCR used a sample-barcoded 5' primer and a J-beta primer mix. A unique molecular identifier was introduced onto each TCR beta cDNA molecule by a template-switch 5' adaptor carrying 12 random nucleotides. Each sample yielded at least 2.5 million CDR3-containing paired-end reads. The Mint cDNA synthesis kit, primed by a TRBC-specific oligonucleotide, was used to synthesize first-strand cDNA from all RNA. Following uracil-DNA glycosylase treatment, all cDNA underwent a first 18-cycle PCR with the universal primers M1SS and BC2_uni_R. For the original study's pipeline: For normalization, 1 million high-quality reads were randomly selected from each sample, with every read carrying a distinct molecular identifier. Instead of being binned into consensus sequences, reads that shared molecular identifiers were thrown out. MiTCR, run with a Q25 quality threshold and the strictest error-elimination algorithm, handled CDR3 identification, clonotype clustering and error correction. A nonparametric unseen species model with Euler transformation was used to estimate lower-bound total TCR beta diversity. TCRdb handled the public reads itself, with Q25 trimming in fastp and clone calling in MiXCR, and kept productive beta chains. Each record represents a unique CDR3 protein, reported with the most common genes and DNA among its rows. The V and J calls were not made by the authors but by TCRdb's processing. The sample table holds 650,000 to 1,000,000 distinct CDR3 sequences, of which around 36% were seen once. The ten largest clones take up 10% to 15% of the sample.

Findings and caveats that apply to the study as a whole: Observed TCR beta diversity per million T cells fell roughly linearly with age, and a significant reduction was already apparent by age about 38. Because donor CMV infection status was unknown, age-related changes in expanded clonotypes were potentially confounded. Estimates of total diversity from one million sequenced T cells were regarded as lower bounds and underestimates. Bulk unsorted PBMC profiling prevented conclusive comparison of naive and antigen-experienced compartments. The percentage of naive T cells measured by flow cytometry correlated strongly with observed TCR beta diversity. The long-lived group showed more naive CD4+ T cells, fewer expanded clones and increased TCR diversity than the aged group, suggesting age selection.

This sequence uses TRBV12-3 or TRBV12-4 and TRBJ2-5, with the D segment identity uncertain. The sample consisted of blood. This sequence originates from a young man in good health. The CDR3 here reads CASSFFLEGQETQYF. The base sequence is TGTGCCAGCAGTTTTTTTCTGGAAGGCCAAGAGACCCAGTACTTC.